One sample yielded the 8 T cell receptor beta chains listed below, sequenced in a study of persistence of HIV-infected CD4 T cells. The libraries were made with immunoSEQ version 4 in survey mode. Clones were read by immunoSEQ multiplex PCR, and TCRdb kept only the in-frame ones, dropping some. This sample has about 60,000 clones, with 70% to 75% found just once. No antigen has been assigned to these receptors. An overlapping HIV-1 Gag peptide pool stimulated these cells at approximately 1 ug/peptide/mL. CD40L/CD69 double-negative CD45RO-high memory CD4+ T cells were collected. Sequencing was performed on CD4+ T cells sorted from PBMCs after approximately 19-hour stimulation, taken from a patient who received antiretroviral therapy. These receptors all stem from an adult man with HIV who was CMV-seropositive.

V and J are TRBV5-1 and TRBJ2-5, with TRBD1 matching over 9 bases. The V gene's germline CDR1 is SGHRS and CDR2 YFSETQ. J lost 3 bases, V lost 6 bases, and 12 bases had no gene match. The CDR3 has 16 amino acids. This CDR3 is CASTFGGTGREETQYF. CDR3 coding DNA: TGCGCCAGCACTTTCGGAGGGACAGGGAGGGAAGAGACCCAGTACTTC.

This sequence joins TRBV29-1 and TRBJ1-5, with a possible D match to TRBD1 (5 bases). This CDR3 region has 13 residues. Trimming removed 5 bases from V and 2 bases from J, with 10 bases in between. Germline CDR1 and CDR2: SQVTM and ANQGSEA. The CDR3 sequence is CSVKQGGNQPQHF. The DNA for the CDR3 is TGCAGCGTTAAGCAGGGAGGCAATCAGCCCCAGCATTTT.

This rearrangement joins TRBV2 to TRBJ1-1; a possible D gene is TRBD1 (6 bases). In germline, CDR1 is SNHLY, CDR2 FYNNEI. V was pared by 6 bases and J by 4 bases, with 12 bases between. The CDR3 covers 13 residues. CDR3 DNA sequence: TGTGCCAGCAGACCCGAGGGGGGCACTGAAGCTTTCTTT. Encoded protein: CASRPEGGTEAFF.

The V gene is TRBV15, the J gene TRBJ1-5; weak D call: TRBD1 (5 bases). Germline V gene data show CDR1 as LNHNV and CDR2 as YYDKDF (reference sequence). CDR3 length: 16 residues. Trimming removed 3 bases from V and 4 bases from J, with 16 bases in between. CDR3 protein: CATSRGFGDPNQPQHF. DNA of the CDR3: TGTGCCACCAGCAGGGGTTTTGGGGACCCAAATCAGCCCCAGCATTTT.

The V call is TRBV7-8, the J call TRBJ2-6; possibly TRBD1 or TRBD2 for D (5 bases each). Trimming left V 1 base short and J 0 bases short, with 16 bases between. CDR3 length: 19 residues. Germline V gives CDR1 SGHVS, CDR2 FQNEAQ. CDR3 amino acids: CASSLGGSFLLSGANVLTF. CDR3 nucleotide sequence: TGTGCCAGCAGCTTAGGGGGGTCCTTTCTTCTCTCTGGGGCCAACGTCCTGACTTTC.

This clone was detected a few times. V gene TRBV5-1 combines with J gene TRBJ2-1, with 10 bases fitting TRBD2. Germline values: CDR1 SGHRS, CDR2 YFSETQ. The J segment lost 3 bases and the V segment lost 7 bases, leaving 10 bases of the junction unmatched. The CDR3 length is 16 residues. CDR3: CASQVSGGSFYNEQFF. In DNA, the CDR3 is TGCGCCAGCCAAGTTAGCGGGGGGTCTTTCTACAATGAGCAGTTCTTC.

DNA of the CDR3: TGTGCCAGCTCACCGACAGGGGGTGAGTATAGCAATCAGCCCCAGCATTTT. It codes for CASSPTGGEYSNQPQHF. The chain links TRBV18 to TRBJ1-5; 9 bases are shared with TRBD1. Germline CDR1 is KGHSH and CDR2 is LQKENI. The V and J ends lost 3 bases and 0 bases, in that order; junction bases with no gene match: 6. The CDR3 is made up of 17 amino acids. Together with reference TRBV18 and TRBJ1-5, the CDR3 gives the full variable domain: NAGVMQNPRHLVRRRGQEARLRCSPMKGHSHVYWYRQLPEEGLKFMVYLQKENIIDESGMPKERFSAEFPKEGPSILRIQQVVRGDSAAYFCASSPTGGEYSNQPQHFGDGTRLSIL.

The chain employs TRBV6-6 and TRBJ2-7; TRBD2 matches 8 bases. This CDR3 has 16 amino acids. V lost 5 bases, J lost 6 bases, and 15 bases stayed unmatched. Per the germline V gene, CDR1 is MNHNY and CDR2 is SVGAGI (reference sequence). CDR3 sequence (DNA): TGTGCCAGCAGTCGACGGGGGGGCCAGATTGGCGGCGAGCAGTACTTC. It encodes CASSRRGGQIGGEQYF.